This T cell receptor (beta chain) was sequenced in a study of T cell repertoires in cytomegalovirus infection. Background on the study: Through public TCR beta signatures, both CMV infection and matching HLA type were indicated. Notes on the study in general: Cumulative public TCR beta family frequency identified carriers of CMV plus the relevant HLA. In two of eight donors, the top clonotype was HLA-C-restricted CMV-specific.

CDR1 SEHNR and CDR2 FQNEAQ come from the germline V gene (reference sequence). This CDR3 is built from 15 residues. MiXCR, applied by TCRdb to the reads, yields one record per CDR3 protein. The sample lists a few hundred thousand distinct CDR3 sequences; 17% were seen once. Details on this clonotype: Its antigen remains unknown. A much larger clone sits a single nucleotide away, making a read error possible.

This TCR came from a human donor in good health (CMV status not recorded). Some clones in this sample may be carry-over from other donors' samples. Sequenced sample: PBMCs. The chain links TRBV7-9 to TRBJ1-5, with D possibly TRBD1 on 5 matching bases. The CDR3, as DNA: TGTGCCAGCAGCTGGACAAGCCTTAGCATTCAGCCCCAGCATTTT. Translation gives CASSWTSLSIQPQHF. The complete variable domain, with remaining parts taken from reference TRBV7-9 and TRBJ1-5, reads DTGVSQNPRHKITKRGQNVTFRCDPISEHNRLYWYRQTLGQGPEFLTYFQNEAQLEKSRLLSDRFSAERPKGSFSTLEIQRTEQGDSAMYLCASSWTSLSIQPQHFGDGTRLSIL.